Each of the 22 T cell receptor beta chains below was sequenced from the same sample in a study of T cells in Graves' hyperthyroidism and ophthalmopathy (dated by TCRdb to about 2019). The protocol used for the library was multiplex PCR. This sample was sequenced with an Illumina HiSeq 2000. The TCR beta CDR3 regions were amplified from RNA transcripts. The first round of RT-PCR for the TCR CDR3 was performed with the HTBI primer set and the Qiagen OneStep RT-PCR kit. TCRdb handled the public reads itself, with Q25 trimming in fastp and clone calling in MiXCR, and kept productive beta chains. A single entry per CDR3 protein holds the most common genes and DNA from its merged rows. Recorded for this sample are about 360,000 distinct CDR3 sequences; roughly 13% of them occurred a single time. The ten largest account for around 9.2% of the sample. Sequencing was performed on blood. All receptors come from a young woman with Graves' hyperthyroidism.

This clonotype was counted many times. The CDR3 bases are TGTGCCAGCTCTCCTATAGCGGGAGGTCTCGGCACAGATACGCAGTATTTT. Translated, it gives CASSPIAGGLGTDTQYF. This sequence joins TRBV18 and TRBJ2-3, with 10 bases identical to TRBD2. The trim removed 6 bases at V and 1 base at J, leaving 10 bases unmatched. Looked up from germline, CDR1 is KGHSH and CDR2 is LQKENI. This CDR3 region has 17 residues.

In DNA, the CDR3 is TGTGCCAGCAGTCCCCCCGAGGGGATCGCCGGGGAGCTGTTTTTT. Translating it yields CASSPPEGIAGELFF. V is TRBV12-3 or TRBV12-4 and J is TRBJ2-2; D is perhaps TRBD1 or TRBD2 (5 bases each). V lost 5 bases and J lost 6, with 16 bases in between. This CDR3 region has 15 residues.

The gene calls are TRBV9 and TRBJ2-5, with TRBD2 matching 7 bases. J gave up 2 bases and V 0 bases, and 7 bases lay outside the gene matches. The CDR3 loop spans 16 amino acids. Germline V lookup: CDR1 SGDLS, CDR2 YYNGEE. DNA of the CDR3: TGTGCCAGCAGCGTAGGGGTTAGCGGGCAGCAAGAGACCCAGTACTTC. It is translated as CASSVGVSGQQETQYF.

Ten or more counts support this clonotype. The chain has TRBV7-2 and TRBJ1-1; 8 bases fit TRBD1. After removal of 3 bases from V and 3 bases from J, the junction contained 6 bases not matched to a gene. Germline V lookup: CDR1 SGHTA, CDR2 FQGNSA. This CDR3 is built from 15 residues. CDR3 residues: CASSLQGAGYTEAFF. DNA of the CDR3: TGTGCCAGCAGCTTGCAGGGGGCAGGGTACACTGAAGCTTTCTTT.

The table lists this clonotype with many counts. The chain carries TRBV15 and TRBJ1-6, with unresolved D. This CDR3 is built from 16 residues. The V gene's germline CDR1 is LNHNV and CDR2 YYDKDF (reference sequence). V was shortened by 1 base and J by 4 bases, with 11 bases between the two germline ends. The CDR3, as DNA: TGTGCCACCAGCAGAGGACGGACCGATTATAATTCACCCCTCCACTTT. Protein sequence: CATSRGRTDYNSPLHF.

This clonotype was found many times. The V and J genes are TRBV7-2 and TRBJ1-1, with 7 bases fitting TRBD1. The germline CDR1 and CDR2 sequences are SGHTA and FQGNSA. The CDR3 is made up of 15 amino acids. With V trimmed by 3 bases and J by 5 bases, 9 bases remained unmatched. The DNA for the CDR3 is TGTGCCAGCAGCTTGACGGCCAGGGGGTTGACTGAAGCTTTCTTT. Its protein product is CASSLTARGLTEAFF.

This clonotype is a singleton in its sample. This CDR3 reads CASSIQGLGEKLFF. In DNA form, the CDR3 reads TGTGCCAGCAGCATCCAAGGCTTAGGTGAAAAACTGTTTTTT. The chain carries TRBV27 and TRBJ1-4; D not resolved. Trimming left V 6 bases short and J 7 bases short, with 15 bases between. From germline, CDR1 is MNHEY and CDR2 SMNVEV (reference sequence). The CDR3 covers 14 residues.

The table lists this clonotype with a few counts. The genes are TRBV9 and TRBJ2-3; 10 nucleotides agree with TRBD2. CDR1 and CDR2 (germline): SGDLS, YYNGEE. Trimming at V came to 3 bases and at J to 5 bases, leaving 6 bases not matched to a gene. The CDR3 is 15 amino acids. CDR3 residues: CASSAQAGGIDTQYF. CDR3 nucleotides: TGTGCCAGCAGCGCACAAGCGGGAGGGATAGATACGCAGTATTTT.

This clonotype occurred many times. The rearrangement joins TRBV2 to TRBJ2-7, with a tentative D call TRBD2 (6 bases). Trimming stripped 3 bases from V and 6 bases from J, with 9 bases between. Germline loops: CDR1 SNHLY, CDR2 FYNNEI. The CDR3 runs to 12 residues. The CDR3 nucleotides read TGTGCCAGCAGTGATGCGGGGCGCGAGCAGTACTTC. It specifies CASSDAGREQYF.

In this sample, this clonotype turned up a few times. The chain combines TRBV28 with TRBJ2-7; D not resolved. CDR1 and CDR2 (germline): MDHEN, SYDVKM. CDR3 length equals 16 residues. V was cut by 6 bases and J by 0 bases, with 18 bases left in between. CDR3 in DNA: TGTGCCAGCAGCCTTCCGTACAGCCGTGACTCCTACGAGCAGTACTTC. Translation: CASSLPYSRDSYEQYF. Using reference TRBV28 and TRBJ2-7 for the parts outside the CDR3, the full variable domain is DVKVTQSSRYLVKRTGEKVFLECVQDMDHENMFWYRQDPGLGLRLIYFSYDVKMKEKGDIPEGYSVSREKKERFSLILESASTNQTSMYLCASSLPYSRDSYEQYFGPGTRLTVT.

Concerning this clonotype: Possible read error: a much larger clone is one base away. J is TRBJ1-2 and V is TRBV9; D remains unclear. This CDR3 contains 12 residues. Germline V gene lookup returns CDR1 SGDLS and CDR2 YYNGEE. The ends were cut back, 4 bases at V and 7 bases at J, with 11 bases in the middle. CDR3 in amino acids: CASSTRVGGYTF. The CDR3 nucleotides read TGTGCCAGCAGCACGAGAGTTGGTGGCTACACCTTC. Full variable domain (outside the CDR3, taken from reference TRBV9 and TRBJ1-2): DSGVTQTPKHLITATGQRVTLRCSPRSGDLSVYWYQQSLDQGLQFLIQYYNGEERAKGNILERFSAQQFPDLHSELNLSSLELGDSALYFCASSTRVGGYTFGSGTRLTVV.

This clonotype was recorded many times. This chain connects TRBV28 to TRBJ2-3, with 8 nucleotides matching TRBD1. The CDR3 loop spans 13 amino acids. Germline V CDR1 and CDR2: MDHEN, SYDVKM. V shed 6 bases and J 1 base; nucleotides not matched to a gene: 0. CDR3 bases: TGTGCCAGCAGGGGACAGGGCACAGATACGCAGTATTTT. Translating it yields CASRGQGTDTQYF. Supplemented by reference TRBV28 and TRBJ2-3, the full variable domain reads DVKVTQSSRYLVKRTGEKVFLECVQDMDHENMFWYRQDPGLGLRLIYFSYDVKMKEKGDIPEGYSVSREKKERFSLILESASTNQTSMYLCASRGQGTDTQYFGPGTRLTVL.

This clonotype was found many times. V is TRBV20-1 and J is TRBJ2-5; a weak D match, TRBD2 (7 bases). Germline V gives CDR1 DFQATT, CDR2 SNEGSKA (reference sequence). The V gene lost 0 bases and the J gene lost 3 bases, with 17 bases spanning the gap. CDR3 length equals 16 residues. CDR3 sequence (DNA): TGCAGTGCTAGAGAGGGGAGGGGGGGCGGTGAAGAGACCCAGTACTTC. It yields the protein CSAREGRGGGEETQYF.

This clonotype was seen many times. This sequence joins TRBV20-1 and TRBJ1-1; perhaps TRBD1 as D (5 bases). Per germline, CDR1 DFQATT and CDR2 SNEGSKA (reference sequence). CDR3 length: 13 amino acids. This CDR3 reads CRLQQRAGPEAFF. The CDR3 DNA follows: TGCAGACTCCAACAGCGGGCGGGACCTGAAGCTTTCTTT.

This clonotype appeared many times. The chain recombines TRBV6-2 or TRBV6-3 with TRBJ2-1, with unresolved D. V was trimmed by 0 bases and J by 0 bases, leaving 9 bases between them. The germline V gene has CDR1 MNHEY and CDR2 SVGEGT. This CDR3 comprises 16 residues. This CDR3 is CASSYSITRSYNEQFF. The CDR3 DNA reads TGTGCCAGCAGTTACTCTATTACACGCTCCTACAATGAGCAGTTCTTC.

The chain couples TRBV12-3 or TRBV12-4 to TRBJ1-2, with 8 bases fitting TRBD1. This CDR3 is built from 14 residues. The V gene end was trimmed by 8 bases and the J gene end by 5 bases; junction bases not matched to a gene: 10. This CDR3 reads CASGSLDRGYGYTF. CDR3 in DNA: TGTGCCAGCGGCTCGCTCGACAGGGGTTATGGCTACACCTTC.

This clonotype was observed at least ten times. The V and J genes are TRBV28 and TRBJ1-1; D is perhaps TRBD1 (5 bases). V lost 3 bases and J 4 bases, leaving 12 bases between the germline ends. Per the germline V gene, CDR1 is MDHEN and CDR2 is SYDVKM. The CDR3 is made up of 14 amino acids. The CDR3 region has the DNA TGTGCCAGCAGTTTTCATGGGGCCGGCACTGAAGCTTTCTTT. Its protein product is CASSFHGAGTEAFF.

Many counts were recorded for this clonotype. This rearrangement joins TRBV7-3 to TRBJ2-1, with 8 bases lining up with TRBD2. Germline CDR1 reads SGHTA; CDR2 reads FQGTGA. The ends lost 3 bases at V and 6 bases at J; junction bases unmatched: 1. This CDR3 comprises 13 residues. In nucleotides, the CDR3 is TGTGCCAGCAGCTTCGGGACTAGCAATGAGCAGTTCTTC. It codes for CASSFGTSNEQFF.

This clonotype was seen at least ten times. The chain couples TRBV28 to TRBJ1-5; 7 nucleotides align to TRBD1. This CDR3 is built from 12 residues. Per the germline V gene, CDR1 is MDHEN and CDR2 is SYDVKM. Losses at the gene ends were 11 bases for V and 3 bases for J; bases not matched to a gene: 4. The CDR3 sequence: CAHGTDNQPQHF. CDR3 nucleotides: TGTGCCCATGGGACAGACAATCAGCCCCAGCATTTT.

This clonotype was observed a few times. The chain employs TRBV6-2 or TRBV6-3 and TRBJ2-1; tentatively, D is TRBD2 (5 bases). The CDR3 is 14 amino acids. The germline V gene encodes CDR1 MNHEY and CDR2 SVGEGT. V was shortened by 8 bases and J by 3 bases, with 14 bases between the two germline ends. The CDR3 loop is CASAQRGSYNEQFF. CDR3 sequence (DNA): TGTGCCAGCGCACAACGGGGTAGCTACAATGAGCAGTTCTTC.

The table lists this clonotype with a few counts. This sequence joins TRBV19 and TRBJ1-2; D is undetermined. Germline assignment: CDR1 LNHDA and CDR2 SQIVND (reference sequence). The CDR3 is made up of 16 amino acids. The ends were cut back, 10 bases at V and 0 bases at J, with 21 bases in the middle. The CDR3, as DNA: TGTGCCAATGTTTGCCAAACTGACGTCTCTAACTATGGCTACACCTTC. It translates to CANVCQTDVSNYGYTF.

Many counts were recorded for this clonotype. This chain connects TRBV7-2 to TRBJ2-7; D may correspond to TRBD1 or TRBD2 (5 bases each). This CDR3 has 14 residues. Germline V gives CDR1 SGHTA, CDR2 FQGNSA. Trimming cost V 5 bases and J 3 bases, with 14 bases left between them. CDR3 region: CASSTGTAYYEQYF. In DNA form, the CDR3 reads TGTGCCAGCAGCACCGGGACGGCTTACTACGAGCAGTACTTC.